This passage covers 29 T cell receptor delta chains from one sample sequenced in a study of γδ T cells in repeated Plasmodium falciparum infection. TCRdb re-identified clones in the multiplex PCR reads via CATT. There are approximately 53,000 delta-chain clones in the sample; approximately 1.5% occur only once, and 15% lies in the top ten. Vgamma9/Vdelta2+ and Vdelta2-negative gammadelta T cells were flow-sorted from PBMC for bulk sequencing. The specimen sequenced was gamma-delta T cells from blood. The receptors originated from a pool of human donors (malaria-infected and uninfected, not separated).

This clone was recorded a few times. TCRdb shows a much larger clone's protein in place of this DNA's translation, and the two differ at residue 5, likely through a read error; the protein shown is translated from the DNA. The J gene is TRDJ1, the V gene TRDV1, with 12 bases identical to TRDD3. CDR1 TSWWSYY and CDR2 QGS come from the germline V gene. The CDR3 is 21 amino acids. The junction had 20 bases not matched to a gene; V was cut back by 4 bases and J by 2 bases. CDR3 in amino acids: CALGGPLGYWGIQPLTDKLIF. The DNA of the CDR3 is TGTGCTCTTGGGGGCCCTCTGGGTTACTGGGGGATACAGCCGTTAACCGATAAACTCATCTTT.

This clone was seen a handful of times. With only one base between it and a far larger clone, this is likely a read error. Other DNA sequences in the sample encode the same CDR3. The CDR3 region is CALGEESYHEMGKGETAQLFF. DNA for the CDR3: TGTGCTCTTGGGGAAGAGTCATACCATGAAATGGGCAAAGGGGAGACAGCACAACTCTTCTTT. The rearrangement joins TRDV1 to TRDJ2, with D tentatively TRDD1 or TRDD3 (5 bases each). V was pared by 2 bases and J by 4 bases, with 29 bases between. The CDR3 extends over 21 amino acids. Germline CDR1 TSWWSYY, CDR2 QGS.

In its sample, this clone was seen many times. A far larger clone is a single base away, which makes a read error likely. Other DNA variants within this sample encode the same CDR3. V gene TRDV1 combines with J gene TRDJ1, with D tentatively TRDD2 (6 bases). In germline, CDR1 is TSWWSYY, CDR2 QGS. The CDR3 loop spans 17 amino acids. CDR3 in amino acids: CALGELLRSELPSKLIF. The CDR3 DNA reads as TGTGCCCTTGGGGAACTCCTACGGTCGGAACTGCCTAGCAAACTCATCTTT.

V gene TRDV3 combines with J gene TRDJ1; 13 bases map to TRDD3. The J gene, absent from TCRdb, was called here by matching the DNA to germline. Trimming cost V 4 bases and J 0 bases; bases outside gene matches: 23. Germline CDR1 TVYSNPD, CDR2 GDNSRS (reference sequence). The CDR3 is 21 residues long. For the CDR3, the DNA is TGTGCCTCTTCGGCTACCTTCAGGTACTGGGGGATACGCTCGGACACCGATAAACTCATCTTT. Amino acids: CASSATFRYWGIRSDTDKLIF.

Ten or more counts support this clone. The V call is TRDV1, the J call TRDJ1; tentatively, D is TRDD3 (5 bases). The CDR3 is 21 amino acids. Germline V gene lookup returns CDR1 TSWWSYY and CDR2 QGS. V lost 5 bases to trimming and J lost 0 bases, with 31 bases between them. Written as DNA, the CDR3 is TGTGCTCTTGGGACCTCCATTCAACTCACGGGGACTCTCAGGTACACCGATAAACTCATCTTT. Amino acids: CALGTSIQLTGTLRYTDKLIF.

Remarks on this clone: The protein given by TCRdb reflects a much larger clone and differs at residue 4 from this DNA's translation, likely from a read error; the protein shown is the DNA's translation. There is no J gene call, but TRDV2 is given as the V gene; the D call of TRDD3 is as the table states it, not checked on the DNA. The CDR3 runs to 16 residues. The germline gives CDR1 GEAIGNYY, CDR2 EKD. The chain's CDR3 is CACNTLTGGPDFMLIF. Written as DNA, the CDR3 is TGTGCCTGTAACACTCTTACTGGGGGACCAGACTTCATGCTCATCTTT.

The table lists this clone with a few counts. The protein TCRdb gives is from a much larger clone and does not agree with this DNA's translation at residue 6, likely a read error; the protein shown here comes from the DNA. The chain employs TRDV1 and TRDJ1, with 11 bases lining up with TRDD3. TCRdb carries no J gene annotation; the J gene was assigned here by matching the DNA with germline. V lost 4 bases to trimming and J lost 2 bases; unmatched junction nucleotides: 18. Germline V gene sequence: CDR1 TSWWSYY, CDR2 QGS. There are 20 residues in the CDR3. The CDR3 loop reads CALGATFGWWGIRGTDKLIF. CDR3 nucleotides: TGTGCTCTTGGGGCCACCTTCGGCTGGTGGGGGATACGGGGGACCGATAAACTCATCTTT.

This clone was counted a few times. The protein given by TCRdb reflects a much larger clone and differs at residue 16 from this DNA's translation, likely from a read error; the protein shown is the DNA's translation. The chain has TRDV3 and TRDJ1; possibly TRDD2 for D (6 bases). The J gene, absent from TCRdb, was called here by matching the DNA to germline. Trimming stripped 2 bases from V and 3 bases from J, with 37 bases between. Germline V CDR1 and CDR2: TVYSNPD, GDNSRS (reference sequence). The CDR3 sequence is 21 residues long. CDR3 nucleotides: TGTGCCTTTGTGGGACCTTCCCCAATCCTCGAATCACCCGGAGCCGCCGATAAACTCATCTTT. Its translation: CAFVGPSPILESPGAADKLIF.

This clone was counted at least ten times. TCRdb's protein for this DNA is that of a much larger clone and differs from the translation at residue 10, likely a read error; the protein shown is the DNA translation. CDR3 residues: CALGFRPGGRYYTDKLIF. The CDR3 DNA follows: TGTGCTCTTGGGTTTAGGCCTGGGGGACGTTACTACACCGATAAACTCATCTTT. V and J are TRDV1 and TRDJ1, with 8 bases fitting TRDD3. The J gene, missing from TCRdb, was assigned here through DNA to germline matching. V dropped 5 bases and J dropped 0; count of bases not matched to a gene: 14. Germline CDR1 and CDR2: TSWWSYY and QGS. The CDR3 spans 18 residues.

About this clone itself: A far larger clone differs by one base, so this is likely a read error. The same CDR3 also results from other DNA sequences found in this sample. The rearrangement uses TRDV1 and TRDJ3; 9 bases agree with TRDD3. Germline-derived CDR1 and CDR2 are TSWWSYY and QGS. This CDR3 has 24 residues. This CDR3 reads CALGPIPFIRTGGLYSWDTRQIFF. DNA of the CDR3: TGTGCTCTTGGGCCCATCCCCTTCATACGAACTGGGGGACTGTACTCCTGGGACACCCGACAGATATTCTTC.

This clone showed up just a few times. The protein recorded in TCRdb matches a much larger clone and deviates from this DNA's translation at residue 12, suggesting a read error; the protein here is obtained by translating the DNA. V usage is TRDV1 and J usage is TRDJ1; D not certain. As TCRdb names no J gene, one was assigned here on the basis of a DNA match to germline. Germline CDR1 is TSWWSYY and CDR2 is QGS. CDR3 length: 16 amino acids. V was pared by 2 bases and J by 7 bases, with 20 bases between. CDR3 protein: CALGENFGLRFSKLIF. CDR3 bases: TGTGCTCTTGGGGAAAATTTCGGGCTGAGATTCAGTAAACTCATCTTT.

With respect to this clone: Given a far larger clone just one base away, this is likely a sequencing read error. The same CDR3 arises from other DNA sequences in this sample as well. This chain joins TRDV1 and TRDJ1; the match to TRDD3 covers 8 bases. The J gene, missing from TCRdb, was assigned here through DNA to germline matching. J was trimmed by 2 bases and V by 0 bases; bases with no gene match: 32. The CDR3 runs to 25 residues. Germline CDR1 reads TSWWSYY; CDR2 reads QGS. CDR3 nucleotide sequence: TGTGCTCTTGGGGAACTGGGCCCCTGGGGGTACCCGCTTACTACTGGGGGGTACGAGACCGATAAACTCATCTTT. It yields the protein CALGELGPWGYPLTTGGYETDKLIF.

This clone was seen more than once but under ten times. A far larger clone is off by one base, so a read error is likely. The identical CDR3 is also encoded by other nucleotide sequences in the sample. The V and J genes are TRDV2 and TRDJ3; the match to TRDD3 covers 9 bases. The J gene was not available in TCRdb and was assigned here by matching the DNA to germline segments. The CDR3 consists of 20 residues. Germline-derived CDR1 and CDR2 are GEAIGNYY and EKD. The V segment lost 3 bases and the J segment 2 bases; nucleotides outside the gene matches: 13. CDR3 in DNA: TGTGCCTGTGACCGGACTCGGGGATACGCGACTCCCTGGGACACCCGACAGATGTTTTTC. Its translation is CACDRTRGYATPWDTRQMFF.

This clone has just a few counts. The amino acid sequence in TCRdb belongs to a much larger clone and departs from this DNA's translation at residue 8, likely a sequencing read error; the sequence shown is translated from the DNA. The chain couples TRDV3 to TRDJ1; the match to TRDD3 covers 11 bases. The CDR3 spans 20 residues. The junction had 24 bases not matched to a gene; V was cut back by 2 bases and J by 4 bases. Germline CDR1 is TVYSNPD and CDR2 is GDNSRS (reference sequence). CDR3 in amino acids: CAFLNPPRARGGYAYDKLIF. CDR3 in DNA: TGTGCCTTTTTGAACCCTCCTCGGGCCCGTGGGGGATACGCGTACGATAAACTCATCTTT.

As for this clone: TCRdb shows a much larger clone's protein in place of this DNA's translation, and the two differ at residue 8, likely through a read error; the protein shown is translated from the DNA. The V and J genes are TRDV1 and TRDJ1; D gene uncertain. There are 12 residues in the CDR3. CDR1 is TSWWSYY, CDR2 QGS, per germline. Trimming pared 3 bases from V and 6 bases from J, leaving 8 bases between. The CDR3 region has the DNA TGTGCTCTTGGGGATGGGCCTCATAAACTCATCTTT. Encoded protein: CALGDGPHKLIF.

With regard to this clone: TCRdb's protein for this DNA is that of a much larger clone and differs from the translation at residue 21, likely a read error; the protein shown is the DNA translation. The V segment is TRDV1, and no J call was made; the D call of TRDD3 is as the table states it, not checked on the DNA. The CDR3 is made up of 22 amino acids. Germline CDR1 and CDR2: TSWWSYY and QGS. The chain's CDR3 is CALGPRVPTMGTRPKYTDKLTF. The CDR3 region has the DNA TGTGCTCTTGGACCTCGCGTTCCTACCATGGGGACAAGACCCAAGTACACCGATAAACTCACCTTT.

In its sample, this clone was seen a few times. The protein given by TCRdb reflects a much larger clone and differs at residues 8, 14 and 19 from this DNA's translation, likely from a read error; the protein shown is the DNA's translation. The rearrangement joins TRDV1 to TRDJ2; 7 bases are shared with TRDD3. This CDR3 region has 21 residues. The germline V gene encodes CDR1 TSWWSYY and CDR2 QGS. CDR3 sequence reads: CALGEGPCWGPRTSLTAQPFF. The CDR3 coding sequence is TGTGCTCTTGGGGAAGGTCCCTGCTGGGGGCCCCGCACCTCCTTGACAGCACAACCCTTCTTT.

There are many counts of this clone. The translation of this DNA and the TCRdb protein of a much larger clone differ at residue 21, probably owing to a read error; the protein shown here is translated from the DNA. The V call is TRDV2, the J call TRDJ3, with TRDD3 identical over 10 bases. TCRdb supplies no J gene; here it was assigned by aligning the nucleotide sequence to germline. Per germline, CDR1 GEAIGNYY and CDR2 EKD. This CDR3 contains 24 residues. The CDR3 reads CACDTIDSRTGGSGPSWDTRRMFF. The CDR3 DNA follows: TGTGCCTGTGACACCATCGATTCCCGTACTGGGGGATCAGGGCCTTCCTGGGACACCCGACGGATGTTTTTC.

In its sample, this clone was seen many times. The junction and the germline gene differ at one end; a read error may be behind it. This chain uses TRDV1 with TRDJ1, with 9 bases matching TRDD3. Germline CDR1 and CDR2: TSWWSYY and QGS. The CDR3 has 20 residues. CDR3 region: CAIGEPGALRGYGDTDKLIF. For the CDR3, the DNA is TGTGCTATTGGGGAACCGGGGGCCCTTAGGGGATACGGGGACACCGATAAACTCATCTTT.

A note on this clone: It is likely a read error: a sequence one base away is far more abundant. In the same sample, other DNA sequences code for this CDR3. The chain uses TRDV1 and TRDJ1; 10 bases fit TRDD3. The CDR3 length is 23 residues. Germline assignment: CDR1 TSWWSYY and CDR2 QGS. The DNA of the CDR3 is TGTGCTCTTGGAGAACGGTATCCTACAGGAGGGTGGGGGATACCCCCCTACACCGATAAACTCATCTTT. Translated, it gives CALGERYPTGGWGIPPYTDKLIF.

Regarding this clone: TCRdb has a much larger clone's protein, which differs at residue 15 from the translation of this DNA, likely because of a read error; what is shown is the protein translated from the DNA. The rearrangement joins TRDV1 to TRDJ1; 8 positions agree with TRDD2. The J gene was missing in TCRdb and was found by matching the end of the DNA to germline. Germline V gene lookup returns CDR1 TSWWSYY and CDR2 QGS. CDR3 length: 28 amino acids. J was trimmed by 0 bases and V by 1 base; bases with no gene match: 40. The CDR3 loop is CALGEPSSYPKGVLKLVGWWRYTDKLIF. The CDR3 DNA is TGTGCTCTTGGGGAACCTTCTTCCTACCCAAAAGGAGTACTGAAACTGGTAGGCTGGTGGAGATACACCGATAAACTCATCTTT.

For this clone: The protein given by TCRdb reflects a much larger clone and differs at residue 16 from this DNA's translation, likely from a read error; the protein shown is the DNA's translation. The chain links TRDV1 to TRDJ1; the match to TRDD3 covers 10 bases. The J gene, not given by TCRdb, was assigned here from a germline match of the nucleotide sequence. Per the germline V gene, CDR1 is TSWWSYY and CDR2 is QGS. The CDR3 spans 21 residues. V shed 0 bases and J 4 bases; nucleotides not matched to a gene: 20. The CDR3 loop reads CALGELFSWAGLGDWHDKLIF. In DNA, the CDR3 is TGTGCTCTTGGGGAACTCTTCTCTTGGGCCGGACTGGGGGATTGGCACGATAAACTCATCTTT.

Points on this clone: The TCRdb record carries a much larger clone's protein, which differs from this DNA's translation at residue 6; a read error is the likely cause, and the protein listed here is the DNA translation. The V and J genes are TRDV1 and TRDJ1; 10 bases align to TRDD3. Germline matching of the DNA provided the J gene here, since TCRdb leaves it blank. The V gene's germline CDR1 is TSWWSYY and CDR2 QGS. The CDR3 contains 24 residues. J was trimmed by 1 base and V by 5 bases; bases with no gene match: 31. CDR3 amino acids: CALGIPLGAFPRTGGFGSTDKLIF. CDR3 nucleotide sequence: TGTGCTCTTGGGATTCCTCTAGGGGCCTTTCCTAGGACTGGGGGATTTGGAAGCACCGATAAACTCATCTTT.

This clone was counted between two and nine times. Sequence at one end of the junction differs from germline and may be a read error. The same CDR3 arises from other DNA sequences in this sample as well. The CDR3 is CALWEFRRPSYRVGLLYTDKLTF. In nucleotides, the CDR3 is TGTGCTCTTTGGGAATTCCGGCGGCCTTCCTATCGTGTCGGGCTACTCTACACCGATAAGCTCACCTTT. This rearrangement joins TRDV1 to TRDJ1; TRDD2 matches at 8 bases. The germline V gene has CDR1 TSWWSYY and CDR2 QGS. The CDR3 is made up of 23 amino acids.

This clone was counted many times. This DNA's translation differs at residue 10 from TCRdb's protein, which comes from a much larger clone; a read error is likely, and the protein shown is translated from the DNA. The CDR3 loop is CALGILLGALPRTGGFGSTDKLIF. CDR3 nucleotide sequence: TGTGCTCTTGGGATTCTTCTAGGGGCCCTTCCTAGGACTGGGGGATTTGGAAGCACCGATAAACTCATCTTT. The gene calls are TRDV1 and TRDJ1; 10 nucleotides match TRDD3. Matching the DNA to germline supplied the J gene, which TCRdb does not give. The junction had 31 bases not matched to a gene; V was cut back by 5 bases and J by 1 base. CDR1 and CDR2 (germline): TSWWSYY, QGS. This CDR3 has 24 amino acids.

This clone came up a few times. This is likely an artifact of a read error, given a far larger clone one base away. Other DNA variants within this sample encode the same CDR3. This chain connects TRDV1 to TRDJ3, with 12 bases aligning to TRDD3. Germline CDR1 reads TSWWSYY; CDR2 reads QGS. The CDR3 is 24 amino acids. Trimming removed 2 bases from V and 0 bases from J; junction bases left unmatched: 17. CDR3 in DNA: TGTGCTCTTGGGGAAAGACCCTACCTTCCAACTGGGGGATACTTCTCCTGGGACACCCGACAGATGTTTTTC. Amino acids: CALGERPYLPTGGYFSWDTRQMFF.

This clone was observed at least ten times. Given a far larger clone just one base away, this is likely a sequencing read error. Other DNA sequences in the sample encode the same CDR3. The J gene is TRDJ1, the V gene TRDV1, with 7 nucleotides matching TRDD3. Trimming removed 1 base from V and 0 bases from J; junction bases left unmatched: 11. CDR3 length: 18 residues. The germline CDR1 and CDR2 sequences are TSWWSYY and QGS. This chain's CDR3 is CALGERKYWGTHTDKLIF. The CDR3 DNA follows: TGTGCTCTTGGGGAACGGAAGTACTGGGGAACTCACACCGATAAACTCATCTTT.

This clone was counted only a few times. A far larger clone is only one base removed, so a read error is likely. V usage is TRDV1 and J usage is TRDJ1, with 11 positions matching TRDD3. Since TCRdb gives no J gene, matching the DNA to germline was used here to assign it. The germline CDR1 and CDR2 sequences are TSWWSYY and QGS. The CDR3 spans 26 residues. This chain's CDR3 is CALGELVAPSFLAYWGIGGYTDKLIF. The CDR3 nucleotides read TGCGCTCTTGGGGAACTAGTGGCCCCCTCCTTCCTCGCGTACTGGGGGATAGGGGGGTACACCGATAAACTCATCTTT.

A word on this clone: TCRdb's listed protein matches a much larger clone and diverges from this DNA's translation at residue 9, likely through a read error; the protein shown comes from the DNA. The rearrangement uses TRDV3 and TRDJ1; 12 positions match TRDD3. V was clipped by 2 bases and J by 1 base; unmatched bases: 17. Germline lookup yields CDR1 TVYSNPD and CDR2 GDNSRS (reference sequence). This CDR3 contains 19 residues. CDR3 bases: TGTGCCTTTGCGCCTTCCTACGGACCTGGGGGATACGTCACCGATAAACTCATCTTT. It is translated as CAFAPSYGPGGYVTDKLIF.